This TCR beta chain comes out of a study of blood T cell repertoires in COVID-19. Study summary: Sources were T cells, B-cell-depleted T cells, or PBMCs; the material itself was cDNA or gDNA.

Original processing methods: Estimation of nucleated cell counts relied on the amplification of reference gene primers. Here immunoSEQ multiplex PCR was the method, and the copy in TCRdb shows in-frame clones only, minus some. V and J calls and clone size are as listed in that table; D and trimming were resolved from the DNA. The table shows 200,000 to 300,000 clones, with roughly 90% occurring only once. V shed 0 bases and J 1 base; nucleotides not matched to a gene: 4. The CDR3 is 16 amino acids. Germline CDR1 MGHRA, CDR2 YSYEKL. The chain recombines TRBV4-1 with TRBJ1-1; 8 bases line up with TRBD1. The clonotype was recovered from a man in his sixties with acute or convalescent COVID-19. Sequenced material: peripheral blood. DNA for the CDR3: TGCGCCAGCAGCCAAGATCCGACAGGGGAGAACACTGAAGCTTTCTTT. The encoded protein is CASSQDPTGENTEAFF.